The subject of this entry is one T cell receptor (beta chain). CDR1 and CDR2 (germline): SNHLY, FYNNEI. The CDR3 is made up of 14 amino acids. V shed 8 bases and J 4 bases; nucleotides not matched to a gene: 8. Using a J-beta primer mix together with a sample-barcoded 5' primer, a second PCR was run for roughly 6 to 12 cycles. TCRdb ran MiXCR on the 5' RACE reads and lists one entry per CDR3 protein. The sample holds about 1.4 million distinct CDR3 sequences, approximately 59% seen once. These data originate in a study of blood T cells in healthy people across ages. The sample comprised blood. This sequence joins TRBV2 and TRBJ2-3, with TRBD2 matching over 8 bases. The receptor comes from a man aged 18-30 years in good health. In nucleotides, the CDR3 is TGTGCCAGCCCCACCTACGGGGGGGCAGATACGCAGTATTTT. Protein product: CASPTYGGADTQYF. Looking up the rest from reference TRBV2 and TRBJ2-3 gives the full variable domain: EPEVTQTPSHQVTQMGQEVILRCVPISNHLYFYWYRQILGQKVEFLVSFYNNEISEKSEIFDDQFSVERPDGSNFTLKIRSTKLEDSAMYFCASPTYGGADTQYFGPGTRLTVL.